This T cell receptor (beta chain) was obtained from a study of technical replicates of blood from a handful of donors. Germline trimming cut 0 bases from V and 4 bases from J; bases unmatched to any gene: 5. The CDR3 is made up of 16 amino acids. Germline CDR1 MRHNA, CDR2 SNTAGT. This clone was seen at least ten times. TCRdb's copy holds only in-frame clones and misses some; the assay was immunoSEQ multiplex PCR. The sample carries 76,000 or so clones, around 85% recorded once. The clonotype was recovered from a human donor in good health. Some clones in this sample may be carry-over from other donors' samples. Sequenced material: PBMCs. V gene TRBV6-4 combines with J gene TRBJ2-3, with TRBD1 matching over 9 bases. CDR3 protein: CASSDSTGQGADTQYF. The CDR3 nucleotides are TGTGCCAGCAGTGACTCAACGGGACAGGGTGCAGATACGCAGTATTTT.